Below, 18 T cell receptor beta chains from the same sample are listed, as sequenced in a study of blood T cell repertoires in COVID-19. The table came from immunoSEQ multiplex PCR; TCRdb's copy has only in-frame clones and leaves some out. The table includes 250,000 to 300,000 clones, over 65% detected once. Material for sequencing was peripheral blood. The source of these receptors is a woman older than 75 with acute or convalescent COVID-19.

The rearrangement links TRBV12-3 or TRBV12-4 to TRBJ1-1; D may be TRBD1 (5 bases). The CDR3 sequence is 13 residues long. V was cut by 3 bases and J by 10 bases, with 15 bases left in between. CDR3 residues: CASSFGGELGAFF. The CDR3 nucleotides read TGTGCCAGCAGTTTCGGGGGGGAACTGGGAGCTTTCTTT.

The chain couples TRBV9 to TRBJ1-3, with D maybe TRBD1 (6 bases). Germline CDR1 and CDR2: SGDLS and YYNGEE. This CDR3 spans 16 amino acids. Trimming took 2 bases from V and 1 from J, leaving 13 bases between them. The CDR3 bases are TGTGCCAGCAGCGTTGGGACACTTACTTCTGGAAACACCATATATTTT. It codes for CASSVGTLTSGNTIYF.

V is TRBV11-2 and J is TRBJ2-7; the D gene is possibly TRBD1 (5 bases). The CDR3 is 13 amino acids. The V gene lost 1 base and the J gene lost 8 bases, with 12 bases spanning the gap. CDR1 is SGHAT and CDR2 is FQNNGV in the germline V gene. CDR3 coding DNA: TGTGCCAGCAGCTTAGGCGGTGGACAACAGCAGTACTTC. This gives the protein CASSLGGGQQQYF.

The V gene is TRBV7-9, the J gene TRBJ2-2; TRBD1 aligns across 9 bases. The CDR3 has 17 residues. Trimming took 6 bases from V and 4 from J; bases not matched to a gene: 12. Germline loops: CDR1 SEHNR, CDR2 FQNEAQ (reference sequence). CDR3 in DNA: TGTGCCAGCAGGAGAGGAAAAGACAGGGGGGCCACCGGGGAGCTGTTTTTT. Protein: CASRRGKDRGATGELFF. The entire variable domain, with the rest obtained from reference TRBV7-9 and TRBJ2-2, is as follows: DTGVSQNPRHKITKRGQNVTFRCDPISEHNRLYWYRQTLGQGPEFLTYFQNEAQLEKSRLLSDRFSAERPKGSFSTLEIQRTEQGDSAMYLCASRRGKDRGATGELFFGEGSRLTVL.

The J gene is TRBJ1-1, the V gene TRBV5-1; 7 nucleotides agree with TRBD1. Germline V gene data show CDR1 as SGHRS and CDR2 as YFSETQ. V lost 0 bases, J lost 4 bases, and 9 bases stayed unmatched. The CDR3 has 16 amino acids. CDR3 sequence (DNA): TGCGCCAGCAGCTTGGGGGACAGCCTAGGGAGCACTGAAGCTTTCTTT. Translating it yields CASSLGDSLGSTEAFF. Complete variable domain (other parts from reference TRBV5-1 and TRBJ1-1): KAGVTQTPRYLIKTRGQQVTLSCSPISGHRSVSWYQQTPGQGLQFLFEYFSETQRNKGNFPGRFSGRQFSNSRSEMNVSTLELGDSALYLCASSLGDSLGSTEAFFGQGTRLTVV.

This clone was observed a single time. The V call is TRBV6-5, the J call TRBJ1-2; 9 nucleotides align to TRBD1. This CDR3 has 12 amino acids. Looked up from germline, CDR1 is MNHEY and CDR2 is SVGAGI. V was clipped by 7 bases and J by 5 bases; unmatched bases: 2. CDR3 loop: CASNGQGYGYTF. The CDR3 DNA follows: TGTGCCAGCAACGGACAGGGGTATGGCTACACCTTC.

The DNA for the CDR3 is TGTGCCTGGAGTGTAACAGGGAGCGGTGGAAACACCATATATTTT. It specifies CAWSVTGSGGNTIYF. V is TRBV30 and J is TRBJ1-3; tentatively, D is TRBD1 (6 bases). The V end lost 0 bases, the J end lost 3 bases, and 12 bases lay between the germline ends. Germline-derived CDR1 and CDR2 are GTSNPN and SVGIG (reference sequence). The CDR3 sequence is 15 residues long.

The chain is built from TRBV7-9 and TRBJ2-5; D unresolved. This CDR3 contains 12 residues. CDR1 and CDR2 (germline): SEHNR, FQNEAQ (reference sequence). The germline V and J ends were trimmed by 5 bases and 5 bases, with 9 bases remaining between them. The CDR3 here is CASSQMGETQYF. DNA of the CDR3: TGTGCCAGCAGCCAAATGGGCGAGACCCAGTACTTC.

V usage is TRBV18 and J usage is TRBJ1-1, with a possible D match to TRBD1 (5 bases). The CDR3 extends over 15 amino acids. Trimming shortened V by 1 base and J by 3 bases, and 12 bases separated the two germline ends. Per the germline V gene, CDR1 is KGHSH and CDR2 is LQKENI. The CDR3 sequence is CASSPRQAGDTEAFF. CDR3 coding DNA: TGTGCCAGCTCACCACGGCAGGCGGGGGACACTGAAGCTTTCTTT.

The chain uses TRBV10-3 and TRBJ1-4, with D possibly matching TRBD1 (5 bases). This CDR3 is 13 amino acids long. Looked up from germline, CDR1 is ENHRY and CDR2 is SYGVKD. V lost 0 bases, J lost 8 bases, and 7 bases lay in between. CDR3 nucleotides: TGTGCCATCAGTGAGTCCAGGGTAGAAAAACTGTTTTTT. Residues: CAISESRVEKLFF.

J is TRBJ1-2 and V is TRBV12-3 or TRBV12-4; the D is unclear. The CDR3 sequence is 12 residues long. The ends were cut back, 11 bases at V and 7 bases at J, with 17 bases in the middle. The CDR3 DNA follows: TGTGCCTGCGGTCCCGGGTTCGGTGGCTACACCTTC. This gives the protein CACGPGFGGYTF.

The genes are TRBV10-1 and TRBJ2-5; 7 nucleotides match TRBD2. In germline, CDR1 is WNHNN, CDR2 SYGVQD (reference sequence). Unmatched junction bases numbered 2, after V lost 11 bases and J lost 2 bases. CDR3 length: 11 amino acids. CDR3 amino acids: CASGGQETQYF. The DNA for the CDR3 is TGCGCCTCCGGGGGGCAAGAGACCCAGTACTTC.

This clone showed up just a few times. The chain has TRBV6-5 and TRBJ2-7, with D uncertain. Trimming took 8 bases from V and 4 from J, leaving 12 bases between them. From germline, CDR1 is MNHEY and CDR2 SVGAGI. CDR3 size: 12 residues. The CDR3 here is CASCDSRYEQYF. The CDR3, as DNA: TGTGCCAGCTGCGACTCCCGATACGAGCAGTACTTC.

The rearrangement links TRBV5-1 to TRBJ2-2, with 7 bases lining up with TRBD2. CDR3 length equals 16 residues. V shed 0 bases, J shed 0 bases, and the junction held 2 bases outside the gene matches. Germline loops: CDR1 SGHRS, CDR2 YFSETQ. CDR3 coding DNA: TGCGCCAGCAGCTTGGCGGGAGGCACGAACACCGGGGAGCTGTTTTTT. Translation gives CASSLAGGTNTGELFF.

The chain links TRBV7-2 to TRBJ2-5, with D perhaps matching TRBD2 (5 bases). V was clipped by 6 bases and J by 4 bases, with 9 bases between them. Germline V gene sequence: CDR1 SGHTA, CDR2 FQGNSA. The CDR3 extends over 12 amino acids. The DNA of the CDR3 is TGTGCCAGCAGTCCCACTAGAGAGACCCAGTACTTC. Encoded protein: CASSPTRETQYF.

V and J are TRBV4-1 and TRBJ2-5; 13 positions match TRBD2. V lost 4 bases and J lost 4; bases outside the gene matches: 12. This CDR3 is 18 amino acids long. Germline lookup yields CDR1 MGHRA and CDR2 YSYEKL. The CDR3 nucleotides are TGCGCCAGCAGCCCCCCTGCGGGACTAGCGGGATACGGAGAGACCCAGTACTTC. Protein sequence: CASSPPAGLAGYGETQYF.

The rearrangement links TRBV7-8 to TRBJ1-1, with 9 nucleotides matching TRBD1. The germline CDR1 and CDR2 sequences are SGHVS and FQNEAQ. The CDR3 has 15 residues. The V gene end was trimmed by 5 bases and the J gene end by 0 bases; junction bases not matched to a gene: 4. The CDR3 spells CASSAQGAMNTEAFF. For the CDR3, the DNA is TGTGCCAGCAGCGCACAGGGGGCTATGAACACTGAAGCTTTCTTT.

This sequence joins TRBV5-1 and TRBJ1-5; TRBD1 agrees at 10 bases. This CDR3 is built from 14 residues. After removal of 4 bases from V and 8 bases from J, the junction contained 6 bases not matched to a gene. Germline V CDR1 and CDR2: SGHRS, YFSETQ. The CDR3 DNA follows: TGCGCCAGCAGCACGGGGACAGGGGAAAAGCCCCAGCATTTT. Its protein is CASSTGTGEKPQHF.